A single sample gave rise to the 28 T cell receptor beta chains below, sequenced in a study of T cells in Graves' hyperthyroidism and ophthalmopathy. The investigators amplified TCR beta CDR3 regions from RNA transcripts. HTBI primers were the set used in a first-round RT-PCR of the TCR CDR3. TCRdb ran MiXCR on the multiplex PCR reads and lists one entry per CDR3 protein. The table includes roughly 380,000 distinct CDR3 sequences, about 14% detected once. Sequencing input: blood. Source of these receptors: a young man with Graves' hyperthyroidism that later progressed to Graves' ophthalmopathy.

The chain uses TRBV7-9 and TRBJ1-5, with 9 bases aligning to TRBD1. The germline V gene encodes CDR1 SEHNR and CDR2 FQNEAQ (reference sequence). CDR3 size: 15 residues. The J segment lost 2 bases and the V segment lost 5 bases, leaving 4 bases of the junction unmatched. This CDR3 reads CASSRTGEGNQPQHF. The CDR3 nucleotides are TGTGCCAGCAGCCGGACAGGGGAGGGCAATCAGCCCCAGCATTTT.

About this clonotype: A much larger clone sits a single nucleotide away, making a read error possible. CDR3 in DNA: TGTGCCATCAGTCTTGGACAGGGTTTAGATACGCAGTATTTT. Its protein is CAISLGQGLDTQYF. The genes are TRBV10-3 and TRBJ2-3; 8 nucleotides line up with TRBD1. The germline CDR1 and CDR2 sequences are ENHRY and SYGVKD. Trimming took 5 bases from V and 5 from J; bases not matched to a gene: 6. This CDR3 is 14 amino acids long.

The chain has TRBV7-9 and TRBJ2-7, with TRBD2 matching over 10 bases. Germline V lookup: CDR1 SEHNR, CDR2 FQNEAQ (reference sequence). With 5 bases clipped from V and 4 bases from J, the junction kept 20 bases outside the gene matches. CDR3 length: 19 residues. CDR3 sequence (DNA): TGTGCCAGCAGCCATCGGGACAGGAATGTCCTAGCGGGGGCTTACGAGCAGTACTTC. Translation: CASSHRDRNVLAGAYEQYF.

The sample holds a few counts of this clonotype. For the CDR3, the DNA is TGTGCCAGCAGTTTGAGGCTATCATCAAGCACAGATACGCAGTATTTT. Translation gives CASSLRLSSSTDTQYF. The chain couples TRBV27 to TRBJ2-3; the D is unclear. Trimming removed 3 bases at V and 0 bases at J, with 13 bases between. CDR3 length: 16 residues. Per germline, CDR1 MNHEY and CDR2 SMNVEV (reference sequence).

CDR3 loop: CSATYSGGPGDTQYF. CDR3 DNA sequence: TGCAGTGCTACCTATAGCGGGGGGCCAGGAGATACGCAGTATTTT. V and J are TRBV20-1 and TRBJ2-3; 10 nucleotides agree with TRBD2. Trimming at V came to 4 bases and at J to 5 bases, leaving 9 bases not matched to a gene. This CDR3 comprises 15 residues. Germline V gene data show CDR1 as DFQATT and CDR2 as SNEGSKA (reference sequence).

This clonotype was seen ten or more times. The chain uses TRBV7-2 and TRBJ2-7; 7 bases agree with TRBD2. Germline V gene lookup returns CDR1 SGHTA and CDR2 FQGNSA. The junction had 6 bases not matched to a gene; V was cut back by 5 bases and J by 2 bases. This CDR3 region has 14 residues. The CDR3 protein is CASSPQSGAYEQYF. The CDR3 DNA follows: TGTGCCAGCAGCCCCCAAAGCGGGGCCTACGAGCAGTACTTC.

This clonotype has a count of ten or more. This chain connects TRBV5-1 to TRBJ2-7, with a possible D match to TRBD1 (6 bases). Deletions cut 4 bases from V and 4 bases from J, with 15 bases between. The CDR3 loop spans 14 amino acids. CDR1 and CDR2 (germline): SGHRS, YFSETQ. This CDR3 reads CASSNGQLIYEQYF. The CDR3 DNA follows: TGCGCCAGCAGCAATGGACAGTTGATTTACGAGCAGTACTTC.

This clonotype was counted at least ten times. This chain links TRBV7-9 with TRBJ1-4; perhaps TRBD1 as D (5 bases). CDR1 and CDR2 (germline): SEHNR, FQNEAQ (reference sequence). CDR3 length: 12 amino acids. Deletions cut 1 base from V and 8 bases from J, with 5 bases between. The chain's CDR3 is CASSLGTEKLFF. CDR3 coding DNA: TGTGCCAGCAGCTTAGGGACAGAAAAACTGTTTTTT.

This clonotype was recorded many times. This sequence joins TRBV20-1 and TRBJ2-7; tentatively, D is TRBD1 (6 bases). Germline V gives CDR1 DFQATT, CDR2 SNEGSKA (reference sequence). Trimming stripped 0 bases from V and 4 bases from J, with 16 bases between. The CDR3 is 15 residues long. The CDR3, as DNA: TGCAGTGCTAGAGAGAGTTTGGGGGCGCGGTACGAGCAGTACTTC. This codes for CSARESLGARYEQYF.

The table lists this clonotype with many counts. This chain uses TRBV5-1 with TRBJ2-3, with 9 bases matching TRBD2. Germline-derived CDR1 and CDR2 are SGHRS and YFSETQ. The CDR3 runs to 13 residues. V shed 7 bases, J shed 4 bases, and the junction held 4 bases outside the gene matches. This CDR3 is CASASGDADTQYF. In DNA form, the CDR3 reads TGCGCCAGCGCTAGCGGGGACGCAGATACGCAGTATTTT.

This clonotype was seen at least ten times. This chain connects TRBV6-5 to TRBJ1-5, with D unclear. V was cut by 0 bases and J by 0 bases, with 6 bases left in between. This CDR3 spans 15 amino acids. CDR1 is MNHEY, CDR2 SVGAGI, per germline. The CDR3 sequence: CASSYSSNSNQPQHF. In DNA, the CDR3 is TGTGCCAGCAGTTACTCGAGTAATAGCAATCAGCCCCAGCATTTT.

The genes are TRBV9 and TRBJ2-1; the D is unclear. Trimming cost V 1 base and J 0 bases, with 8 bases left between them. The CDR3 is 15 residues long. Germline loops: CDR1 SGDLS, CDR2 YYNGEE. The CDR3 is CASSVKLSSYNEQFF. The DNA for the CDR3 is TGTGCCAGCAGCGTAAAACTTAGCTCCTACAATGAGCAGTTCTTC.

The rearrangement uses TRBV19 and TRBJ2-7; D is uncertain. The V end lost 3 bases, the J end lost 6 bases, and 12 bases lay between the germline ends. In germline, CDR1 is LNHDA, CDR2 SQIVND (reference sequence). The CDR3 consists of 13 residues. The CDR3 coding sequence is TGTGCCAGTAGTATGCGCAGGTTCGGCGAGCAGTACTTC. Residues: CASSMRRFGEQYF.

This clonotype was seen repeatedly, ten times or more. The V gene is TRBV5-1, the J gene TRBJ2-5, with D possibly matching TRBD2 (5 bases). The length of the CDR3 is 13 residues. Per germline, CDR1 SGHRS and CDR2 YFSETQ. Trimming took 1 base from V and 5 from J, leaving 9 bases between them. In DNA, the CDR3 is TGCGCCAGCAGCTTGTATAGGGAGGAGACCCAGTACTTC. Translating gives CASSLYREETQYF.

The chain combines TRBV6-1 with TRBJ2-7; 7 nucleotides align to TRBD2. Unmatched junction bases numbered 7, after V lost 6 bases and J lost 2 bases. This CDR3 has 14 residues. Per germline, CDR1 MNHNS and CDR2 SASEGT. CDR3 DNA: TGTGCCAGCAGAGTCGGACTAGGCACCTACGAGCAGTACTTC. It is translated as CASRVGLGTYEQYF.

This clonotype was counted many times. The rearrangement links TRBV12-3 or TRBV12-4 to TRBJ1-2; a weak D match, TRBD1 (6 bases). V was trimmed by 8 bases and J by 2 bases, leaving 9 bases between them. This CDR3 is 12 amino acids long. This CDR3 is CASLGQNYGYTF. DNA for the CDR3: TGTGCCAGCCTAGGACAGAACTATGGCTACACCTTC.

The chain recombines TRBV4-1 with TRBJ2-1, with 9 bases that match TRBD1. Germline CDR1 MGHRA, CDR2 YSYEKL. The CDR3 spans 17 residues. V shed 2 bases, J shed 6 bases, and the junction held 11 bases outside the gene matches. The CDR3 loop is CASSQLGVRTGANEQFF. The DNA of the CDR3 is TGCGCCAGCAGCCAATTGGGCGTAAGGACAGGGGCCAATGAGCAGTTCTTC.

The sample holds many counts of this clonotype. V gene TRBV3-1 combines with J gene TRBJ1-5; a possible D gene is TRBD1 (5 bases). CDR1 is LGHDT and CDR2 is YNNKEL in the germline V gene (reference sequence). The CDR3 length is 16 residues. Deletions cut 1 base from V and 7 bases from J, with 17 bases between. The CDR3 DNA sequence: TGTGCCAGCAGCCAAGGCGGGACGGATCTTAGGCAGCCCCAGCATTTT. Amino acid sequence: CASSQGGTDLRQPQHF.

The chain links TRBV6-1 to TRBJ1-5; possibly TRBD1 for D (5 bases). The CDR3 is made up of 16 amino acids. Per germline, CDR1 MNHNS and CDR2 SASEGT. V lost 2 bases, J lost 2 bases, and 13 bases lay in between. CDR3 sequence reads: CASSEMSGQGNQPQHF. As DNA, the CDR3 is TGTGCCAGCAGTGAAATGTCAGGGCAGGGCAATCAGCCCCAGCATTTT.

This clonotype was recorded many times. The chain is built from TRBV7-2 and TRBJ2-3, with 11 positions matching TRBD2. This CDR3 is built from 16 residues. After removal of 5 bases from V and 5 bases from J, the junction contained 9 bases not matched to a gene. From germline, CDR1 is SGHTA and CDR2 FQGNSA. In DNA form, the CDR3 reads TGTGCCAGCAGCACCCTAGCGGGGGGCTTAAGAGATACGCAGTATTTT. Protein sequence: CASSTLAGGLRDTQYF.

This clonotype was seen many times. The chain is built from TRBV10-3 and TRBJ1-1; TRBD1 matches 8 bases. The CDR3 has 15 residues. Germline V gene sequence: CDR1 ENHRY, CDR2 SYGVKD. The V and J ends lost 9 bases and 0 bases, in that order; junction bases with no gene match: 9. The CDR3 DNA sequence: TGTGCCATTCAGGGGGCGTATGGTATGAACACTGAAGCTTTCTTT. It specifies CAIQGAYGMNTEAFF.

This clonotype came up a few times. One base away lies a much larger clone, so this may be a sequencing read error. This chain's CDR3 is CVSSWGNMNTEAFF. The CDR3 region has the DNA TGTGTCAGCAGTTGGGGCAACATGAACACTGAAGCTTTCTTT. The chain employs TRBV12-3 or TRBV12-4 and TRBJ1-1; tentative D call: TRBD1 (5 bases). The CDR3 is 14 amino acids.

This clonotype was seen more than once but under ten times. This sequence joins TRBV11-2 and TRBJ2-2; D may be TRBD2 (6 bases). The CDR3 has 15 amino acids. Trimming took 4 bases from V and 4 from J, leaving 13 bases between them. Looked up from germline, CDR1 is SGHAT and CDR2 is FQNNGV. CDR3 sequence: CASSSRLVSTGELFF. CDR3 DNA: TGTGCCAGCAGCTCGCGACTAGTGAGCACCGGGGAGCTGTTTTTT.

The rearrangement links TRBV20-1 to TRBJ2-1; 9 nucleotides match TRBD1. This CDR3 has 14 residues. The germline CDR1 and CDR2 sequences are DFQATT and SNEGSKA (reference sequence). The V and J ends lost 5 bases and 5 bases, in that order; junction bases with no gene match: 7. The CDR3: CSARDRVFDNEQFF. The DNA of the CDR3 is TGCAGTGCTCGGGACAGGGTTTTTGACAATGAGCAGTTCTTC.

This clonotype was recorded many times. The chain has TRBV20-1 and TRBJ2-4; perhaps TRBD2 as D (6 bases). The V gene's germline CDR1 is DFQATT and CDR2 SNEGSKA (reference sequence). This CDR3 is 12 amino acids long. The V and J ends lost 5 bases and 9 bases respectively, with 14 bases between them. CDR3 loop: CSAHRDGGIQYF. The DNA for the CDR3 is TGCAGTGCTCACCGGGACGGGGGCATTCAGTACTTC.

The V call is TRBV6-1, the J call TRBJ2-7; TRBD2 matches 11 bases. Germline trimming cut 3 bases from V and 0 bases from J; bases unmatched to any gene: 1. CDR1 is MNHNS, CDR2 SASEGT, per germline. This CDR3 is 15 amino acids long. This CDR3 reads CASSETSGASYEQYF. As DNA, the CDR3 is TGTGCCAGCAGTGAGACTAGCGGGGCCTCCTACGAGCAGTACTTC.

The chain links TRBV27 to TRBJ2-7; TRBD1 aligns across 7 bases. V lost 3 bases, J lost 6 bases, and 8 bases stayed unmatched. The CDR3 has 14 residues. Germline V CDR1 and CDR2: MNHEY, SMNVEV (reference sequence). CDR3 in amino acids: CASSLGQRTSEQYF. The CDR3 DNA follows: TGTGCCAGCAGTTTGGGACAGAGGACCTCCGAGCAGTACTTC.

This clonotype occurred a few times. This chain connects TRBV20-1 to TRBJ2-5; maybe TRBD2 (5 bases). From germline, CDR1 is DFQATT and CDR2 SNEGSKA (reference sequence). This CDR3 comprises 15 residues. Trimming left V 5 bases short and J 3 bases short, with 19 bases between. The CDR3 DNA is TGCAGTGCTGATAGACTAAGAACCTTCGAAGAGACCCAGTACTTC. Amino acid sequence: CSADRLRTFEETQYF.